The 18 T cell receptor beta chains listed next were all sequenced from one sample in a study of shared clonotypes between healthy human individuals. Data came from immunoSEQ multiplex PCR; TCRdb stores just in-frame clones and leaves some out. The data show 180,000 or so clones, over 85% seen once. The specimen sequenced was naive CD4+ T cells sorted from blood. The subset here: CD45RA+ positively selected. These receptors all stem from a woman in her twenties or thirties in good health.

J is TRBJ1-2 and V is TRBV28; D ambiguous. The germline V gene has CDR1 MDHEN and CDR2 SYDVKM. This CDR3 is built from 13 residues. V lost 7 bases and J lost 8, with 17 bases in between. This CDR3 is CASTRPRARGYTF. In nucleotides, the CDR3 is TGTGCCAGCACCCGACCCCGTGCCCGGGGCTACACCTTC.

The chain couples TRBV7-9 to TRBJ1-2, with TRBD1 matching over 9 bases. The CDR3 totals 14 residues. CDR1 and CDR2 from the germline V gene are SEHNR and FQNEAQ (reference sequence). V lost 1 base and J lost 4; bases outside the gene matches: 1. CDR3 in amino acids: CASSLGTGVYGYTF. The DNA for the CDR3 is TGTGCCAGCAGCTTAGGGACAGGGGTCTATGGCTACACCTTC. Drawing the rest from reference TRBV7-9 and TRBJ1-2, the complete variable domain is DTGVSQNPRHKITKRGQNVTFRCDPISEHNRLYWYRQTLGQGPEFLTYFQNEAQLEKSRLLSDRFSAERPKGSFSTLEIQRTEQGDSAMYLCASSLGTGVYGYTFGSGTRLTVV.

This clone was counted between two and nine times. The chain has TRBV18 and TRBJ2-7; no reliable D call. The CDR3 is 12 amino acids. V was trimmed by 4 bases and J by 5 bases, leaving 9 bases between them. The germline V gene has CDR1 KGHSH and CDR2 LQKENI. The CDR3 reads CASSLQHHEQYF. The CDR3 DNA sequence: TGTGCCAGCTCACTCCAGCATCACGAGCAGTACTTC.

This chain links TRBV27 with TRBJ2-7; no definite D call. This CDR3 is built from 15 residues. The V end was cut by 6 bases, the J end by 1 base, with 16 bases between. In germline, CDR1 is MNHEY, CDR2 SMNVEV (reference sequence). CDR3 DNA: TGTGCCAGCAGCTCCTCTGCGGACCCGTCCTACGAGCAGTACTTC. Translated: CASSSSADPSYEQYF.

This chain links TRBV6-1 with TRBJ2-7, with 10 bases matching TRBD2. CDR3 size: 14 residues. Germline V gene sequence: CDR1 MNHNS, CDR2 SASEGT. V lost 6 bases to trimming and J lost 4 bases; unmatched junction nucleotides: 6. Here the CDR3 reads CASSRLAGGYEQYF. CDR3 DNA: TGTGCCAGCAGCCGACTAGCGGGTGGGTACGAGCAGTACTTC.

This chain joins TRBV5-1 and TRBJ2-3, with D perhaps being TRBD1 or TRBD2 (5 bases each). V lost 5 bases and J 3 bases, leaving 19 bases between the germline ends. CDR3 length: 16 residues. Germline V lookup: CDR1 SGHRS, CDR2 YFSETQ. CDR3 residues: CASRLLGDVATDTQYF. For the CDR3, the DNA is TGCGCCAGCAGACTGCTGGGGGATGTAGCGACAGATACGCAGTATTTT.

The chain carries TRBV18 and TRBJ2-7; the D is unclear. The CDR3 is 13 residues long. Germline CDR1 KGHSH, CDR2 LQKENI. Deletions cut 1 base from V and 3 bases from J, with 7 bases between. CDR3 residues: CASSPREGYEQYF. CDR3 nucleotides: TGTGCCAGCTCACCACGGGAAGGCTACGAGCAGTACTTC.

The CDR3 DNA is TGTGCCAGCAGTTTATCGAAGGGGTTATGGGGGGAGCAGTACTTC. It is translated as CASSLSKGLWGEQYF. V and J are TRBV27 and TRBJ2-7; D could derive from TRBD1 or TRBD2 (5 bases each). This CDR3 spans 15 amino acids. Trimming took 0 bases from V and 7 from J, leaving 16 bases between them. CDR1 MNHEY and CDR2 SMNVEV come from the germline V gene (reference sequence).

The V call is TRBV5-1, the J call TRBJ1-1, with D possibly TRBD1 on 5 matching bases. The CDR3 sequence is 15 residues long. Per germline, CDR1 SGHRS and CDR2 YFSETQ. With 2 bases removed from V and 6 bases from J, the gap between germline ends came to 17 bases. CDR3 sequence reads: CASSLILRAGPEAFF. CDR3 DNA: TGCGCCAGCAGCTTAATCTTGCGGGCGGGACCTGAAGCTTTCTTT.

The gene calls are TRBV19 and TRBJ1-4, with a possible D match to TRBD1 (5 bases). The V end lost 4 bases, the J end lost 6 bases, and 15 bases lay between the germline ends. CDR1 LNHDA and CDR2 SQIVND come from the germline V gene (reference sequence). The CDR3 contains 15 residues. The CDR3 loop reads CASSRNRDRDEKLFF. The CDR3 DNA follows: TGTGCCAGTAGTAGAAACCGGGACCGAGATGAAAAACTGTTTTTT.

V is TRBV28 and J is TRBJ1-2; 7 bases are a match to TRBD1. CDR3 length: 14 residues. V gave up 5 bases and J gave up 2 bases; unmatched junction bases: 5. Germline V gene lookup returns CDR1 MDHEN and CDR2 SYDVKM. CDR3 sequence reads: CASSPAGQNYGYTF. CDR3 nucleotide sequence: TGTGCCAGCAGTCCAGCGGGACAGAACTATGGCTACACCTTC.

The chain is built from TRBV28 and TRBJ1-4; D not resolved. The V gene's germline CDR1 is MDHEN and CDR2 SYDVKM. The CDR3 length is 13 residues. V shed 3 bases and J shed 7 bases, with 9 bases lying between them. The CDR3 DNA reads TGTGCCAGCAGTTTCGGGAAGTCTGAAAAACTGTTTTTT. Amino acids: CASSFGKSEKLFF.

The chain joins TRBV18 to TRBJ1-1, with D hard to call. The CDR3 consists of 13 residues. Germline lookup yields CDR1 KGHSH and CDR2 LQKENI. Trimming removed 5 bases at V and 1 base at J, with 8 bases between. CDR3 nucleotides: TGTGCCAGCTCATCTACAACGAACACTGAAGCTTTCTTT. It encodes CASSSTTNTEAFF.

The V and J genes are TRBV20-1 and TRBJ1-1, with unresolved D. Between the trimmed V and J ends, which lost 6 bases and 1 base, there was a span of 6 bases. In germline, CDR1 is DFQATT, CDR2 SNEGSKA (reference sequence). The CDR3 contains 11 residues. Written as DNA, the CDR3 is TGCAGTGCCGAGGGGAACACTGAAGCTTTCTTT. It codes for CSAEGNTEAFF.

The chain recombines TRBV28 with TRBJ1-5, with D unclear. Trimming left V 3 bases short and J 5 bases short, with 5 bases between. Germline CDR1 and CDR2: MDHEN and SYDVKM. This CDR3 contains 12 residues. The CDR3 DNA follows: TGTGCCAGCAGTTTTTTCGATCAGCCCCAGCATTTT. Amino acid sequence: CASSFFDQPQHF. The full variable domain, its missing parts supplied by reference TRBV28 and TRBJ1-5, is DVKVTQSSRYLVKRTGEKVFLECVQDMDHENMFWYRQDPGLGLRLIYFSYDVKMKEKGDIPEGYSVSREKKERFSLILESASTNQTSMYLCASSFFDQPQHFGDGTRLSIL.

This rearrangement joins TRBV7-9 to TRBJ1-2; 8 bases map to TRBD1. The junction had 11 bases not matched to a gene; V was cut back by 5 bases and J by 0 bases. The V gene's germline CDR1 is SEHNR and CDR2 FQNEAQ (reference sequence). CDR3 size: 17 residues. The CDR3 loop is CASSPTRAGGPNYGYTF. CDR3 nucleotides: TGTGCCAGCAGCCCCACCCGGGCAGGGGGCCCTAACTATGGCTACACCTTC.

The V gene is TRBV6-5, the J gene TRBJ1-5, with a weak D call TRBD1 (5 bases). This CDR3 is built from 15 residues. Germline V gives CDR1 MNHEY, CDR2 SVGAGI. V was trimmed by 2 bases and J by 6 bases, leaving 14 bases between them. Here the CDR3 reads CASSYRAGLSQPQHF. CDR3 coding DNA: TGTGCCAGCAGTTACAGGGCAGGGCTTAGTCAGCCCCAGCATTTT.

This chain links TRBV6-6 with TRBJ2-5; 10 bases match TRBD1. The closer fit of TRBJ2-7 to the DNA end suggests the J call may be wrong. Per germline, CDR1 MNHNY and CDR2 SVGAGI (reference sequence). CDR3 length: 15 residues. This CDR3 is CASSYSGTGEGEQYF. The CDR3 nucleotides read TGTGCCAGCAGTTACTCGGGGACAGGGGAGGGCGAGCAGTACTTC.